This T cell receptor beta chain was sequenced for a study of cytomegalovirus exposure and HLA in healthy donors. With respect to this clone: The antigen remains unidentified.

The V gene's germline CDR1 is SEHNR and CDR2 FQNEAQ (reference sequence). The V gene lost 0 bases and the J gene lost 10 bases, with 10 bases spanning the gap. The CDR3 length is 14 residues. The PCR employed 60 Vbeta primers together with 13 Jbeta primers. Generated by immunoSEQ multiplex PCR, the TCRdb table keeps only in-frame clones and is missing some. The sample consists of 100,000 to 120,000 clones, roughly three quarters of them appearing once. Study-level results: Published work reported that the classifier diagnosed cytomegalovirus status with high specificity and sensitivity.

This sequence originates from a male donor in good health and CMV-seronegative. This chain links TRBV7-9 with TRBJ1-6; no definite D call. The sample was PBMCs. CDR3 nucleotides: TGTGCCAGCAGCTTAGCGCGGTGGGAGTCACCCCTCCACTTT. Translation gives CASSLARWESPLHF.